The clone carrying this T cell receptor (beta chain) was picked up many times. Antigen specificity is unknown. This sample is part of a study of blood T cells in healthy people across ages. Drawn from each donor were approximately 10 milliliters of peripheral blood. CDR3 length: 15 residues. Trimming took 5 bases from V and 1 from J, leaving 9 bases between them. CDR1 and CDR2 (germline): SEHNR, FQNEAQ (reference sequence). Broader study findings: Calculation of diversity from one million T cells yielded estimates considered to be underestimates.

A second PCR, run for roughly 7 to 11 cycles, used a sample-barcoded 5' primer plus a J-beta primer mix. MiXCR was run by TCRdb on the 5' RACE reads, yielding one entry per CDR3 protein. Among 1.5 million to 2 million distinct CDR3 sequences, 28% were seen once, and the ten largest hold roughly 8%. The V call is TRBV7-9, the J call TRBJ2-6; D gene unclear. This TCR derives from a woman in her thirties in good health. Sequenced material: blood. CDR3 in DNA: TGTGCCAGCAGCCTCTATAATTCTGGGGCCAACGTCCTGACTTTC. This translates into CASSLYNSGANVLTF.